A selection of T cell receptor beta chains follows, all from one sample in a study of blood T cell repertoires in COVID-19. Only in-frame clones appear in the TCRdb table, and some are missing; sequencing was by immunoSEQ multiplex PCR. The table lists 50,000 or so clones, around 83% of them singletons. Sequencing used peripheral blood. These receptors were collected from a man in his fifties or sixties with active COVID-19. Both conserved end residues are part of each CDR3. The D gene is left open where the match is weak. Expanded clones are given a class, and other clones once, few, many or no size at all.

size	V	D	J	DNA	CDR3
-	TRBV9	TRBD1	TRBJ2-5	TGTGCCAGCAGCGTAGGGGACAGGGTCGTAGGAGAGACCCAGTACTTC	CASSVGDRVVGETQYF
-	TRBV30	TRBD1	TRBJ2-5	TGTGCCTGGAGTCTGACAGGGGTAGGTCAAGAGACCCAGTACTTC	CAWSLTGVGQETQYF
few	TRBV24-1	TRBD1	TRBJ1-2	TGTGCCACCAGTGATTCCACGGACAGGGTGGGTCTCTATGGCTACACCTTC	CATSDSTDRVGLYGYTF
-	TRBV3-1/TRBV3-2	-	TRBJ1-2	TGTGCCAGCAGCCAAGATACAGGGTACCAGTGGCAGGGCTACACCTTC	CASSQDTGYQWQGYTF
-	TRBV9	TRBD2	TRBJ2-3	TGTGCCAGCAGAGAGGGGATAGCGGGGGCCCTCACAGATACGCAGTATTTT	CASREGIAGALTDTQYF
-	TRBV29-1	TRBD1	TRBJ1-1	TGCAGCGTTGCGGGACGGACAGGGGGCGCGTCTGAAGCTTTCTTT	CSVAGRTGGASEAFF
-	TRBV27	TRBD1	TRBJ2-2	TGTGCCAGCAGTTTATCGGGACAGAGGGAGCTGTTTTTT	CASSLSGQRELFF
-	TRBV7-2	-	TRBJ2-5	-	CASSFGPGGETQYF
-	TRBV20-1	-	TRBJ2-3	TGCAGTGCTAGTAACAGGGAGGGAAGAGATACGCAGTATTTT	CSASNREGRDTQYF
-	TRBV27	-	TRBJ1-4	TGTGCCAGCAGTTTCCAGGGACTCGAGGCAAAACTGTTTTTT	CASSFQGLEAKLFF
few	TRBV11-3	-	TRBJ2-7	TGTGCCAGCAGCTCATCCGGTAAATACGAGCAGTACTTC	CASSSSGKYEQYF